These T cell receptor beta chains were read from a single sample in a study of graft-versus-host responses after intestinal transplantation. The assay was immunoSEQ multiplex PCR, and TCRdb's table has in-frame clones only and misses some. The sample carries roughly 100,000 clones, 80% to 95% recorded once. Their antigens remain unidentified. Specimen: unstimulated CD8+ T cells sorted from spleen or lymph node cells, collected before intestinal transplant. These receptors all stem from a human donor who received an intestinal transplant. Both conserved end residues are part of each CDR3. The D gene is left open where the match is weak. Where a row states a size, it is once, few, many or the class of an expanded clone; other rows omit it.

clone size | J gene | D gene | V gene | CDR3 DNA | CDR3 protein
NA | TRBJ2-7 | NA | TRBV7-8 | TGTGCCAGCAGCTTAGACAGCTCCTACGAGCAGTACTTC | CASSLDSSYEQYF
NA | TRBJ2-1 | TRBD2 | TRBV28 | TGTGCCAGCAGTTTGGGGCTAGCGGGGGATCCGTACAATGAGCAGTTCTTC | CASSLGLAGDPYNEQFF
NA | TRBJ1-3 | NA | TRBV19 | TGTGCCAGTCTTCGGTGGGACACCATATATTTT | CASLRWDTIYF
NA | TRBJ1-4 | NA | TRBV2 | TGTGCCAGCAGTGAAGGAGCCCGGGGGGGCCAAGCTGAAAAACTGTTTTTT | CASSEGARGGQAEKLFF
NA | TRBJ2-1 | NA | TRBV2 | TGTGCCAGATCTTGGGACACCGACAATGAGCAGTTCTTC | CARSWDTDNEQFF
NA | TRBJ1-6 | NA | TRBV5-1 | TGCGCCAGCAGCTTGGAGGGTGAGGGGGGCGCGGGGTCACCCCTCCACTTT | CASSLEGEGGAGSPLHF
NA | TRBJ1-1 | NA | TRBV5-4 | TGTGCCAGCAGCCAACCCACTATGAACACTGAAGCTTTCTTT | CASSQPTMNTEAFF
NA | TRBJ2-3 | NA | TRBV11-2 | TGTGCCAGCAGCTTAGACTCCCCGGGGCCAGATACGCAGTATTTT | CASSLDSPGPDTQYF
NA | TRBJ2-7 | NA | TRBV2 | TGTGCCAGCAGTGAATCGCCCCGGTTGAACTTC | CASSESPRLNF
NA | TRBJ1-1 | TRBD1 | TRBV6-1 | TGTGCCAGCTCTGGGGACAGGTACACTGAAGCTTTCTTT | CASSGDRYTEAFF
NA | TRBJ2-1 | TRBD2 | TRBV5-4 | TGTGCCAGCAGCGACAGCGGGGGGAAGTACAATGAGCAGTTCTTC | CASSDSGGKYNEQFF
few | TRBJ2-7 | NA | TRBV7-5 | TGTGTCAGAAGCTGGTACGGGACAGGGAGGACCTACGAGCAGTACTTC | CVRSWYGTGRTYEQYF
NA | TRBJ2-7 | NA | TRBV29-1 | TGCAGCGTCCCGGGACTCACCTACGAGCAGTACTTC | CSVPGLTYEQYF
NA | TRBJ1-3 | NA | TRBV7-9 | TGTGCCAGCAGTTACGAGGAGGTCTCTGGAAACACCATATATTTT | CASSYEEVSGNTIYF
once | TRBJ2-3 | NA | TRBV7-8 | TGTGCCAGCACCCCCAGGGAAGGTACAGATACGCAGTATTTT | CASTPREGTDTQYF
NA | TRBJ1-5 | NA | TRBV2 | TGTGCCAGCAGTACTTTCGGCGGGGCAGGGGACTTGAATCAGCCCCAGCATTTT | CASSTFGGAGDLNQPQHF
NA | TRBJ2-1 | NA | TRBV19 | TGTGCCAGTAGTATTTGGGAAGGGGGGGACAATGAGCAGTTCTTC | CASSIWEGGDNEQFF
NA | TRBJ1-1 | NA | TRBV6-5 | TGTGCCAGCGGGGACGGGACTGAAGCTTTCTTT | CASGDGTEAFF
once | TRBJ2-7 | NA | TRBV7-6 | TGTGCCAGCAGCTTGGGAAGGGGATACGAGCAGTACTTC | CASSLGRGYEQYF
once | TRBJ2-7 | TRBD2 | TRBV4-1 | TGCGCCAGCAGCCAAGTAACCAGCGGGGGGCGTTATTACGAGCAGTACTTC | CASSQVTSGGRYYEQYF
NA | TRBJ1-3 | NA | TRBV7-9 | TGTGCCAGCAGCTTAGAGGACGGAGGCCTTGGAAACACCATATATTTT | CASSLEDGGLGNTIYF
NA | TRBJ1-2 | NA | TRBV4-2 | TGTGCCAGCAGCGACGGTGGCAGGGCCTATGGCTACACCTTC | CASSDGGRAYGYTF
NA | TRBJ2-7 | TRBD2 | TRBV11-2 | TGTGCCAGCAGCTCCGGGACTAGTACCTACGAGCAGTACTTC | CASSSGTSTYEQYF
NA | TRBJ2-2 | NA | TRBV6-5 | TGTGCCAGCAGTCCTCAGAGCGGGGAGCTGTTTTTT | CASSPQSGELFF
NA | TRBJ2-7 | NA | TRBV10-3 | TGTGCCACTGCCCGGGACACTACCTACGAGCAGTACTTC | CATARDTTYEQYF
NA | TRBJ2-5 | TRBD2 | TRBV5-1 | TGCGCCAGCAGCTACCGGACTAGACTACTAGAGACCCAGTACTTC | CASSYRTRLLETQYF
NA | TRBJ2-1 | NA | TRBV13 | TGTGCCAGCAGCGTCACAAGCTTGAATGAGCAGTTCTTC | CASSVTSLNEQFF
NA | TRBJ1-5 | TRBD1 | TRBV4-1 | TGCGCCAGCAGCCCCCAGACCGGACAGGGGCCTCATAGCAATCAGCCCCAGCATTTT | CASSPQTGQGPHSNQPQHF
NA | TRBJ2-1 | TRBD2 | TRBV9 | TGTGCCAGCAGCGGAACGACCGGGACTAGCGGGGGGTTTGAGCAGTTCTTC | CASSGTTGTSGGFEQFF
NA | TRBJ1-6 | TRBD1 | TRBV11-2 | TGTGCCAGCAGCCCCCTACAGGGGCTGCGGGTTTCACCCCTCCACTTT | CASSPLQGLRVSPLHF
NA | TRBJ1-2 | NA | TRBV7-9 | TGTGCCAGCAGCCCACCAGGCGAAGATGGCTACACCTTC | CASSPPGEDGYTF
NA | TRBJ1-2 | NA | TRBV5-1 | TGCGCCAGCAGCTCAACCCCCTCGGACCCGACCCGTCGGGGCTACACCTTC | CASSSTPSDPTRRGYTF
once | TRBJ2-7 | TRBD1 | TRBV27 | TGTGCCAGCAGTTTAGCGACAGGGATAATCTACGAGCAGTACTTC | CASSLATGIIYEQYF